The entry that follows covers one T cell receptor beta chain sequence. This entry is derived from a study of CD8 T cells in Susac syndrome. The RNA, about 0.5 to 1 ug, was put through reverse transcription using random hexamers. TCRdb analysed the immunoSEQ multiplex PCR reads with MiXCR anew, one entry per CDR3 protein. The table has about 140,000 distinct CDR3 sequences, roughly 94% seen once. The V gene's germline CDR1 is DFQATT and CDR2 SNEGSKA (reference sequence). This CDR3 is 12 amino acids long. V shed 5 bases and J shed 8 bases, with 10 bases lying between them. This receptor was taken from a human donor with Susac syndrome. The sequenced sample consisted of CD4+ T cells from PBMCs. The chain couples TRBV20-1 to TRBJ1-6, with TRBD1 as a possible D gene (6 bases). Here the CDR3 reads CSAARQDSPLHF. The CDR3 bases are TGCAGTGCTGCCCGACAGGATTCACCCCTCCACTTT.